Shown below are 26 T cell receptor beta chains from a single sample sequenced in a study of breast tumors, draining lymph nodes, adjacent tissues. Samples came from axillary lymph nodes draining the breast cancer. TCRdb re-derived calls from the multiplex PCR reads in MiXCR, one entry per CDR3 protein. The sample yields approximately 210,000 distinct CDR3 sequences, roughly a third seen once. The sequenced sample consisted of axillary lymph node tissue. The source is a female donor with breast cancer. Some clones in this sample may be carry-over from other donors' samples.

This clonotype occurred many times. The chain employs TRBV4-3 and TRBJ2-2, with TRBD1 matching over 7 bases. Looked up from germline, CDR1 is LGHNA and CDR2 is YSLEER. This CDR3 has 15 residues. Losses at the gene ends were 0 bases for V and 4 bases for J; bases not matched to a gene: 2. CDR3: CASSQDHRGTGELFF. The DNA for the CDR3 is TGCGCCAGCAGCCAAGATCACAGGGGCACCGGGGAGCTGTTTTTT.

The rearrangement joins TRBV28 to TRBJ1-4, with TRBD1 matching 9 bases. V was pared by 4 bases and J by 8 bases, with 8 bases of the junction left unmatched. The CDR3 loop spans 15 amino acids. Germline V lookup: CDR1 MDHEN, CDR2 SYDVKM. The CDR3 nucleotides read TGTGCCAGCAGTTGGGGGTGGGGACAGGGCGAAAAACTGTTTTTT. Translation: CASSWGWGQGEKLFF.

In its sample, this clonotype was seen many times. The rearrangement uses TRBV6-5 and TRBJ1-6; the D is unclear. V was trimmed by 2 bases and J by 8 bases, leaving 4 bases between them. Germline values: CDR1 MNHEY, CDR2 SVGAGI. The CDR3 extends over 12 amino acids. Here the CDR3 reads CASSYGDSPLHF. The CDR3, as DNA: TGTGCCAGCAGTTACGGGGATTCACCCCTCCACTTT.

This clonotype was seen many times. This chain uses TRBV24-1 with TRBJ1-2; TRBD1 matches at 10 bases. This CDR3 is built from 15 residues. Trimming took 3 bases from V and 4 from J; bases not matched to a gene: 4. Germline lookup yields CDR1 KGHDR and CDR2 SFDVKD. The CDR3 coding sequence is TGTGCCACCAGTGATCCCCGACAGGGGGCCTATGGCTACACCTTC. This translates into CATSDPRQGAYGYTF.

This clonotype came up a few times. A much larger clone lies one base from this, so it may be a read error. The chain is built from TRBV12-3 or TRBV12-4 and TRBJ2-2, with D unclear. CDR3 length equals 11 residues. The V and J ends lost 4 bases and 6 bases respectively, with 3 bases between them. This CDR3 is CASSSAGELFF. The DNA of the CDR3 is TGTGCCAGCAGTTCAGCCGGGGAGCTGTTTTTT.

This clonotype was found many times. The chain recombines TRBV25-1 with TRBJ2-7, with 9 bases identical to TRBD1. CDR3 length: 15 amino acids. From germline, CDR1 is MGHDK and CDR2 SYGVNS. V gave up 4 bases and J gave up 2 bases; unmatched junction bases: 6. The CDR3 protein is CASSASGTGPYEQYF. DNA for the CDR3: TGTGCCAGCAGTGCGTCCGGGACAGGGCCCTACGAGCAGTACTTC.

V usage is TRBV6-1 and J usage is TRBJ1-6; tentative D call: TRBD1 (6 bases). With 6 bases removed from V and 3 bases from J, the gap between germline ends came to 12 bases. Germline CDR1 is MNHNS and CDR2 is SASEGT. This CDR3 contains 15 residues. CDR3 region: CASSVGQSYNSPLHF. The CDR3 DNA reads as TGTGCCAGCAGCGTCGGACAGAGCTATAATTCACCCCTCCACTTT.

This clonotype has ten or more counts. The rearrangement joins TRBV29-1 to TRBJ2-7; D is perhaps TRBD2 (6 bases). V dropped 4 bases and J dropped 3 bases, with 10 bases sitting between them. CDR1 and CDR2 (germline): SQVTM, ANQGSEA. This CDR3 spans 12 amino acids. The CDR3 spells CSVVGRNYEQYF. The DNA for the CDR3 is TGCAGCGTTGTCGGGAGAAACTACGAGCAGTACTTC.

Many counts were recorded for this clonotype. The chain carries TRBV7-9 and TRBJ2-7; TRBD2 might be the D (5 bases). Germline V CDR1 and CDR2: SEHNR, FQNEAQ (reference sequence). V lost 6 bases and J lost 2, with 14 bases in between. CDR3 length: 14 amino acids. Written as DNA, the CDR3 is TGTGCCAGCAGTCCGGGAACAGACCCCTACGAGCAGTACTTC. Its protein is CASSPGTDPYEQYF.

This clonotype showed up many times. The rearrangement joins TRBV9 to TRBJ2-2, with TRBD2 matching over 14 bases. V trimming: 4 bases; J trimming: 6 bases; junction bases outside the gene matches: 5. This CDR3 spans 16 amino acids. Germline CDR1 reads SGDLS; CDR2 reads YYNGEE. The CDR3 loop is CASSMGLAGVAGELFF. The CDR3 nucleotides are TGTGCCAGCAGCATGGGACTAGCGGGAGTTGCCGGGGAGCTGTTTTTT.

The chain recombines TRBV10-3 with TRBJ2-5; 9 nucleotides align to TRBD1. This CDR3 comprises 16 residues. Germline assignment: CDR1 ENHRY and CDR2 SYGVKD. Trimming at V came to 3 bases and at J to 4 bases, leaving 9 bases not matched to a gene. The CDR3 loop is CAISEDYRGLRETQYF. As DNA, the CDR3 is TGTGCCATCAGTGAAGATTACAGGGGGCTGCGAGAGACCCAGTACTTC.

The chain couples TRBV20-1 to TRBJ2-6, with 8 bases matching TRBD1. CDR1 and CDR2 (germline): DFQATT, SNEGSKA (reference sequence). After removal of 1 base from V and 13 bases from J, the junction contained 3 bases not matched to a gene. There are 12 residues in the CDR3. The CDR3 protein is CSARGGTGVLTF. CDR3 DNA sequence: TGCAGTGCTAGAGGTGGGACAGGAGTCCTGACTTTC.

A note on this clonotype: A single base separates this from a much larger clone, so it may be a read error. The V call is TRBV20-1, the J call TRBJ1-2, with D maybe TRBD1 (6 bases). Trimming took 1 base from V and 10 from J, leaving 16 bases between them. The germline CDR1 and CDR2 sequences are DFQATT and SNEGSKA (reference sequence). The CDR3 covers 13 residues. CDR3 DNA sequence: TGCAGTGCTAGAGGCCGACCAGGGGACGCCTACACCTTC. It specifies CSARGRPGDAYTF.

Concerning this clonotype: A much more abundant neighbour one base away suggests this may be a read error. This chain connects TRBV10-3 to TRBJ2-3, with TRBD1 matching 12 bases. The V gene's germline CDR1 is ENHRY and CDR2 SYGVKD. Trimming removed 11 bases from V and 5 bases from J; junction bases left unmatched: 11. The CDR3 sequence is 15 residues long. Here the CDR3 reads CARSAGTGGLDTQYF. For the CDR3, the DNA is TGTGCCCGCAGTGCCGGGACAGGGGGCTTAGATACGCAGTATTTT.

The table lists this clonotype with many counts. In nucleotides, the CDR3 is TGTGCCATCAGTGAGTCGGGGGGACAGGGTAATCAGCCCCAGCATTTT. It is translated as CAISESGGQGNQPQHF. The chain uses TRBV10-3 and TRBJ1-5; 9 nucleotides line up with TRBD1. Per germline, CDR1 ENHRY and CDR2 SYGVKD. The trim removed 0 bases at V and 4 bases at J, leaving 4 bases unmatched. The CDR3 length is 16 residues.

Remarks on this clonotype: No conserved phenylalanine or tryptophan ends this CDR3, so it is likely a read error. The DNA is left out, because the CDR3 cannot be placed on it with certainty; the CDR3 is given as TCRdb lists it. The V and J genes are TRBV2 and TRBJ1-4. The CDR3 is 11 residues long, ends included. Germline V CDR1 and CDR2: SNHLY, FYNNEI. This CDR3 reads CASSPLAGTSV.

This chain links TRBV27 with TRBJ2-1; D is ambiguous. V lost 4 bases and J 4 bases, leaving 5 bases between the germline ends. This CDR3 comprises 12 residues. Germline CDR1 is MNHEY and CDR2 is SMNVEV (reference sequence). CDR3 protein: CASSSWYNEQFF. Written as DNA, the CDR3 is TGTGCCAGCAGTTCGTGGTACAATGAGCAGTTCTTC.

This clonotype showed up just once. In this CDR3 the conserved last residue, phenylalanine or tryptophan, is missing, so a read error is likely. No DNA is shown, since the ends of the CDR3 on it are uncertain; the CDR3 is the one TCRdb lists. The chain is built from TRBV12-5 and TRBJ2-5; the table calls TRBD1, which could not be checked here. The CDR3 is 10 amino acids long, termini counted. Germline loops: CDR1 LGHNT, CDR2 FRNRAP. The CDR3 sequence: CASGTNPVSL.

This clonotype was found many times. The CDR3 DNA reads as TGTGCCAGCAGCTTAGTAGTGGGGAGCTACGAGCAGTACTTC. It is translated as CASSLVVGSYEQYF. The V gene is TRBV11-3, the J gene TRBJ2-7; TRBD2 is a possible D gene (5 bases). CDR1 and CDR2 (germline): SGHNT, YENEEA. V shed 1 base and J shed 3 bases, with 10 bases lying between them. CDR3 length: 14 residues.

This clonotype occurred many times. The chain employs TRBV3-1 and TRBJ2-5, with D maybe TRBD2 (5 bases). The CDR3 covers 14 residues. V was trimmed by 3 bases and J by 1 base, leaving 9 bases between them. Germline V CDR1 and CDR2: LGHDT, YNNKEL (reference sequence). CDR3 region: CASSQASSQETQYF. The CDR3 DNA follows: TGTGCCAGCAGCCAGGCTAGCTCCCAAGAGACCCAGTACTTC.

This rearrangement joins TRBV10-3 to TRBJ1-3, with D perhaps matching TRBD1 (5 bases). The V and J ends lost 6 bases and 3 bases respectively, with 6 bases between them. Germline lookup yields CDR1 ENHRY and CDR2 SYGVKD. The CDR3 loop spans 12 amino acids. The CDR3 protein is CAISRDGNTIYF. The CDR3 DNA reads as TGTGCCATCAGCAGGGATGGAAACACCATATATTTT.

This clonotype was recorded at least ten times. The CDR3 protein is CASSRTTVPGNTIYF. The CDR3 nucleotides are TGTGCCAGCAGCCGAACCACAGTACCTGGAAACACCATATATTTT. This chain links TRBV3-1 with TRBJ1-3; unclear D gene. This CDR3 spans 15 amino acids. The ends were cut back, 4 bases at V and 2 bases at J, with 12 bases in the middle. CDR1 and CDR2 (germline): LGHDT, YNNKEL (reference sequence).

The rearrangement uses TRBV2 and TRBJ1-6; 8 nucleotides match TRBD1. V trimming: 6 bases; J trimming: 1 base; junction bases outside the gene matches: 5. This CDR3 has 16 amino acids. Germline CDR1 SNHLY, CDR2 FYNNEI. The CDR3 sequence: CASRAGGWSYNSPLHF. The CDR3 nucleotides read TGTGCCAGCAGGGCAGGGGGCTGGTCCTATAATTCACCCCTCCACTTT.

This clonotype was observed many times. CDR3 coding DNA: TGTGCCAGCAGCTTAGCGGGAGACTACGAGCAGTACTTC. Protein product: CASSLAGDYEQYF. The chain combines TRBV13 with TRBJ2-7; possible D gene TRBD2, 6 bases. The CDR3 has 13 amino acids. In germline, CDR1 is PRHDT, CDR2 FYEKMQ (reference sequence). Trimming left V 1 base short and J 3 bases short, with 7 bases between.

The table lists this clonotype with many counts. The chain is built from TRBV5-5 and TRBJ1-2; D may be TRBD1 (6 bases). Germline values: CDR1 SGHKS, CDR2 YYEKEE (reference sequence). CDR3 length equals 15 residues. V was pared by 0 bases and J by 4 bases, with 13 bases between. CDR3 sequence (DNA): TGTGCCAGCAGCTTGGCCGAGGGGGGCGCCTATGGCTACACCTTC. It is translated as CASSLAEGGAYGYTF.

The sample holds many counts of this clonotype. The V gene is TRBV5-5, the J gene TRBJ1-4; D is unclear. The germline V and J ends were trimmed by 1 base and 8 bases, with 15 bases remaining between them. Germline CDR1 SGHKS, CDR2 YYEKEE (reference sequence). This CDR3 spans 15 amino acids. The DNA for the CDR3 is TGTGCCAGCAGCTTGACGTGGAGGTACGGGGAAAAACTGTTTTTT. It specifies CASSLTWRYGEKLFF.